Each of the 2 T cell receptor beta chains below was sequenced from the same sample in a study of shared clonotypes between healthy human individuals. The data were produced by immunoSEQ multiplex PCR, yet TCRdb's version contains in-frame clones alone and is incomplete. The sample consists of hundreds of thousands of clones, about 78% of them appearing once. Sample: memory CD4+ T cells sorted from blood. Noted subset: CD45RA-negative fraction. All receptors come from a woman in her thirties in good health.

The chain is built from TRBV7-3 and TRBJ2-2, with 8 bases aligning to TRBD1. J was trimmed by 6 bases and V by 3 bases; bases with no gene match: 12. The CDR3 contains 17 residues. Germline CDR1 is SGHTA and CDR2 is FQGTGA. Here the CDR3 reads CASSFAPRTGWSGELFF. CDR3 sequence (DNA): TGTGCCAGCAGCTTTGCCCCCAGGACAGGGTGGTCCGGGGAGCTGTTTTTT.

The J gene is TRBJ1-1, the V gene TRBV30; TRBD1 is a possible D gene (5 bases). Per the germline V gene, CDR1 is GTSNPN and CDR2 is SVGIG (reference sequence). V lost 2 bases and J 1 base, leaving 17 bases between the germline ends. CDR3 size: 16 residues. The CDR3: CAWSPPRTKWNTEAFF. In nucleotides, the CDR3 is TGTGCCTGGAGTCCCCCAAGGACAAAATGGAACACTGAAGCTTTCTTT.